This T cell receptor beta chain was identified in a study of blood T cell repertoires in COVID-19 (dated by TCRdb to 2018 to 2020). Study-level background: Samples from collaborators originated in the United States, Italy and Spain and spanned both the acute and convalescent phases of COVID-19. Samples came from the ongoing ImmuneRACE study (first 160 participants) plus 1,254 subjects from 6 global collaborators. The repertoires were made available in a free public database intended to serve as a resource for research on the immune response to SARS-CoV-2. HLA class I and class II types, where available, came from metadata supplied by the sample provider rather than from assay-based typing. Deeply sampled blood TCRbeta repertoires from subjects exposed to, actively infected with, or recovered from COVID-19 were included in the dataset. The material from the prospective study consisted of cDNA or gDNA derived from T cells, B-cell-depleted T cells, or PBMCs. The sample metadata nearly always contained a de-identified subject ID, COVID-19 status, age in years and sex. The research as a whole found: How much clinical and demographic metadata was included differed by source and by participant, and the metadata was provided uncurated.

As concerns this clone: Its antigen specificity is not known. The input lacks base qualities; no much larger clone sits a single base away.

TCRbeta CDR3 regions were amplified from genomic DNA by means of the immunoSEQ Assay, a bias-controlled multiplex PCR. As for the authors' bioinformatics: Nucleated cell counts per sample were estimated from amplification of reference gene primers within the assay. Sequence reads were collapsed and filtered to measure the absolute abundance of every unique TCRbeta CDR3 rearrangement. For each sample, productive Simpson clonality was calculated as the square root of Simpson's diversity index over productive rearrangements. Not all clones reach the TCRdb copy of this immuneACCESS table, which keeps in-frame sequences only. Checked studies attribute under half of the gap to unresolved V genes and leave the rest unexplained. V, J and clone size are those of that table, while D and trimming were read from the DNA. The sample table records approximately 250,000 clones; roughly 84% of these occur just once. Together, the top ten hold 0.98% of the sample.

Whole blood was collected in K2EDTA tubes by collaborating institutions according to the institutions' own protocols. Collaborator samples were shipped for TCRbeta analysis as frozen whole blood, isolated PBMCs, or DNA extracted from either sample type. Trimming costs V 1 base and J 0 bases, and their ends lie 7 bases apart. The CDR3, cysteine through phenylalanine, is 14 amino acids long. The retained sequence is limited to the CDR3, 42 bases, with the frame set at the first base. In the germline V gene (reference sequence), CDR1 corresponds to GTSNPN and CDR2 to SVGIG. The receptor comes from a man aged 35 to 55 with acute or convalescent COVID-19. The sequenced sample was peripheral blood. Recombination connected TRBV30 to TRBJ1-3, with the D gene call left open. The CDR3: CAWSGTVSGNTIYF. The sequenced DNA is TGTGCCTGGAGTGGTACAGTCTCTGGAAACACCATATATTTT.